This TCR beta chain was retrieved from a study of T cell responses to AZD1222 COVID-19 vaccine. Notes on the study in general: Nearly half of the spike-specific TCRs reportedly recognize variant regions that carry no mutations. When two AZD1222 doses had been given, Spike-specific TCR breadth and depth rose. CD4 TCRs linked to vaccination spanned spike, dominating at 160-218 and 743-854.

Clones were read by immunoSEQ multiplex PCR, and TCRdb kept only the in-frame ones, dropping some. This sample has 100,000 to 120,000 clones, with approximately 88% found just once. Remarks on this clone: Its antigen is as yet unknown.

Germline CDR1 and CDR2: SNHLY and FYNNEI. The CDR3 contains 15 residues. J gave up 10 bases and V 4 bases, and 7 bases lay outside the gene matches. This clonotype was sampled from an adult who received the AZD1222 COVID-19 vaccine. The source material was peripheral blood, sampled 28 days after the second AZD1222 dose. The rearrangement links TRBV2 to TRBJ1-6; 10 bases agree with TRBD1. In nucleotides, the CDR3 is TGTGCCAGCAGTGGGGAGGGACAGGGGCAATCACCCCTCCACTTT. It encodes CASSGEGQGQSPLHF.